What follows are 13 T cell receptor beta chains derived from one specimen sequenced in a study of blood T cell repertoires in COVID-19. Sequenced by immunoSEQ multiplex PCR; TCRdb stores in-frame clones only, minus some. The sample shows about 30,000 clones, roughly 85% of them seen only once. Sequencing was carried out using peripheral blood. All receptors come from an elderly man with active COVID-19.

This clone was detected only a few times. The J gene is TRBJ2-1, the V gene TRBV7-6, with 10 bases fitting TRBD2. The CDR3 sequence is 15 residues long. CDR1 SGHVS and CDR2 FNYEAQ come from the germline V gene. J lost 9 bases, V lost 0 bases, and 5 bases had no gene match. The CDR3 region is CASSLAGLATTEQFF. CDR3 DNA sequence: TGTGCCAGCAGCTTAGCGGGACTAGCGACGACTGAGCAGTTCTTC.

This chain links TRBV11-2 with TRBJ1-4, with D possibly being TRBD1 (5 bases). There are 17 residues in the CDR3. Germline V gives CDR1 SGHAT, CDR2 FQNNGV. Deletions cut 2 bases from V and 1 base from J, with 14 bases between. The CDR3 sequence: CASSLLRGQGTNEKLFF. In DNA, the CDR3 is TGTGCCAGCAGCTTATTAAGGGGCCAGGGAACTAATGAAAAACTGTTTTTT.

The V and J genes are TRBV2 and TRBJ1-2; TRBD1 aligns across 10 bases. Germline V lookup: CDR1 SNHLY, CDR2 FYNNEI. This CDR3 has 13 amino acids. The V segment lost 6 bases and the J segment 7 bases; nucleotides outside the gene matches: 5. CDR3 in amino acids: CASSKGQGVGYTF. The CDR3 DNA follows: TGTGCCAGCAGCAAAGGACAGGGGGTTGGCTACACCTTC.

This clone showed up just once. The rearrangement uses TRBV7-2 and TRBJ2-1; the D gene is possibly TRBD1 (7 bases). V lost 1 base to trimming and J lost 4 bases, with 11 bases between them. Germline V gene lookup returns CDR1 SGHTA and CDR2 FQGNSA. The CDR3 length is 15 residues. The CDR3 here is CASSLDRGGYNEQFF. Written as DNA, the CDR3 is TGTGCCAGCAGCTTAGACAGGGGAGGATACAATGAGCAGTTCTTC.

The V and J genes are TRBV2 and TRBJ2-7; 8 nucleotides align to TRBD1. The germline CDR1 and CDR2 sequences are SNHLY and FYNNEI. V shed 3 bases, J shed 8 bases, and the junction held 9 bases outside the gene matches. The CDR3 is made up of 14 amino acids. CDR3 bases: TGTGCCAGCAGTGATTCCAGGACAGGGAAAAAGCAGTACTTC. This translates into CASSDSRTGKKQYF. Full variable domain (rest looked up from reference TRBV2 and TRBJ2-7): EPEVTQTPSHQVTQMGQEVILRCVPISNHLYFYWYRQILGQKVEFLVSFYNNEISEKSEIFDDQFSVERPDGSNFTLKIRSTKLEDSAMYFCASSDSRTGKKQYFGPGTRLTVT.

V and J are TRBV15 and TRBJ2-7; the match to TRBD1 covers 8 bases. Germline values: CDR1 LNHNV, CDR2 YYDKDF (reference sequence). The CDR3 extends over 15 amino acids. V lost 0 bases, J lost 4 bases, and 5 bases stayed unmatched. The CDR3 sequence: CATSREPGGVYEQYF. The CDR3 DNA is TGTGCCACCAGCAGAGAACCAGGGGGCGTATACGAGCAGTACTTC.

The J gene is TRBJ2-7, the V gene TRBV11-2; unclear D gene. CDR3 length: 11 amino acids. Germline CDR1 reads SGHAT; CDR2 reads FQNNGV. The V gene lost 4 bases and the J gene lost 4 bases, with 5 bases spanning the gap. CDR3 protein: CASSSTYEQYF. The CDR3 DNA is TGTGCCAGCAGCTCTACGTACGAGCAGTACTTC.

The chain joins TRBV4-2 to TRBJ1-2, with D tentatively TRBD1 (6 bases). V dropped 1 base and J dropped 4 bases, with 10 bases sitting between them. Germline values: CDR1 LGHNA, CDR2 YNFKEQ. CDR3 size: 14 residues. CDR3 sequence reads: CASSQAPTGYGYTF. CDR3 in DNA: TGTGCCAGCAGCCAAGCCCCGACAGGCTATGGCTACACCTTC.

Here the CDR3 reads CATSRGDFTDTQYF. CDR3 coding DNA: TGTGCCACCAGCAGAGGGGACTTCACAGATACGCAGTATTTT. The genes are TRBV15 and TRBJ2-3; a possible D gene is TRBD2 (6 bases). The V end lost 1 base, the J end lost 2 bases, and 7 bases lay between the germline ends. The CDR3 has 14 residues. Germline loops: CDR1 LNHNV, CDR2 YYDKDF (reference sequence).

Within the sample, this clone is medium-sized. This chain uses TRBV5-5 with TRBJ1-1; the D gene is possibly TRBD1 (5 bases). V gave up 4 bases and J gave up 8 bases, with 12 bases separating them. Per germline, CDR1 SGHKS and CDR2 YYEKEE (reference sequence). This CDR3 comprises 12 residues. The CDR3 DNA sequence: TGTGCCAGCAGCGGCAGGGTCTGGGAAGCTTTCTTT. Translation gives CASSGRVWEAFF. The variable domain in full, completed from reference TRBV5-5 and TRBJ1-1, reads DAGVTQSPTHLIKTRGQQVTLRCSPISGHKSVSWYQQVLGQGPQFIFQYYEKEERGRGNFPDRFSARQFPNYSSELNVNALLLGDSALYLCASSGRVWEAFFGQGTRLTVV.

This clone was counted only a few times. This chain uses TRBV2 with TRBJ2-7; maybe TRBD2 (5 bases). Looked up from germline, CDR1 is SNHLY and CDR2 is FYNNEI. This CDR3 contains 12 residues. The V and J ends lost 6 bases and 7 bases respectively, with 13 bases between them. CDR3 amino acids: CASRANPGEQYF. The CDR3 DNA sequence: TGTGCCAGCAGGGCCAACCCGGGGGAGCAGTACTTC.

The rearrangement joins TRBV19 to TRBJ2-1; 8 bases line up with TRBD2. The V segment lost 4 bases and the J segment 7 bases; nucleotides outside the gene matches: 3. This CDR3 spans 13 amino acids. Germline CDR1 reads LNHDA; CDR2 reads SQIVND (reference sequence). CDR3 sequence: CASSTGGRNEQFF. The DNA for the CDR3 is TGTGCCAGTAGTACGGGGGGGAGGAATGAGCAGTTCTTC.

V is TRBV30 and J is TRBJ2-1; 8 bases agree with TRBD1. This CDR3 is built from 13 residues. The ends lost 0 bases at V and 6 bases at J; junction bases unmatched: 1. CDR1 is GTSNPN, CDR2 SVGIG, per germline (reference sequence). The CDR3 DNA reads TGTGCCTGGAGTGTAGACAGGGGCAATGAGCAGTTCTTC. Its translation is CAWSVDRGNEQFF.